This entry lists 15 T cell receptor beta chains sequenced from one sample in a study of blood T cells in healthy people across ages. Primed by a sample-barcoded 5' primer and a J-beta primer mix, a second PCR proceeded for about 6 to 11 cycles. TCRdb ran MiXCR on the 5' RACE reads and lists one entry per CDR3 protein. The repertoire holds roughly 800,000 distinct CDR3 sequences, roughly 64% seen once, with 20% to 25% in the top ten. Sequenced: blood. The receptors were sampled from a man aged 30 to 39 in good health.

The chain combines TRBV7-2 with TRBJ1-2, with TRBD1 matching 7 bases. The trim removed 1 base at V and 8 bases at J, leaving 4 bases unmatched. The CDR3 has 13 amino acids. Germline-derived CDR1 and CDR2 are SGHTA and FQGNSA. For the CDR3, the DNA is TGTGCCAGCAGCTTAGTAGGGGGCGGGGGCTACACCTTC. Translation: CASSLVGGGGYTF.

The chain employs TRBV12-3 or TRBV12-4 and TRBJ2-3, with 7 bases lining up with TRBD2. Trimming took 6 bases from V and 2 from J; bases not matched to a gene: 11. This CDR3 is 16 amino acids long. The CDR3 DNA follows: TGTGCCAGCAGCCCCCCTAGCGGAGACAACACAGATACGCAGTATTTT. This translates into CASSPPSGDNTDTQYF.

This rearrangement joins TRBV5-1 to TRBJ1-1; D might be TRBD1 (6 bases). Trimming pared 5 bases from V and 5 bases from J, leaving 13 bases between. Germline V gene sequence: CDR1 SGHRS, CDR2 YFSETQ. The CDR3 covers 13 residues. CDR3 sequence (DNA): TGCGCCAGCAGTTCCAGGGGAGAGACTGAAGCTTTCTTT. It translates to CASSSRGETEAFF.

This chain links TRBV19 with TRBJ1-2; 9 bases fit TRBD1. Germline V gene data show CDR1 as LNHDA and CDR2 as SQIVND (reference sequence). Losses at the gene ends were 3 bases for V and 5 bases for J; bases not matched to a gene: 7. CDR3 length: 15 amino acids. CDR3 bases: TGTGCCAGTAGTATTGAGCGGACAGGGGAATATGGCTACACCTTC. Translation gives CASSIERTGEYGYTF.

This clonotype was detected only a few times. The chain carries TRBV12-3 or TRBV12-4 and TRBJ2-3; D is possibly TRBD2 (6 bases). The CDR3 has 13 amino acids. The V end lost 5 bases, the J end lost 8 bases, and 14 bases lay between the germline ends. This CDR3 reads CASSATRSGTQYF. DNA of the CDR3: TGTGCCAGCAGTGCGACTAGGTCGGGTACGCAGTATTTT.

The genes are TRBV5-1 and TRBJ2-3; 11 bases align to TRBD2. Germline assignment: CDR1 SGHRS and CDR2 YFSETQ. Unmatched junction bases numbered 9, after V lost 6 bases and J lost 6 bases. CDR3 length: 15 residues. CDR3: CASTFAASGRDTQYF. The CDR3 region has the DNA TGCGCCAGCACTTTCGCGGCTAGCGGGAGGGATACGCAGTATTTT.

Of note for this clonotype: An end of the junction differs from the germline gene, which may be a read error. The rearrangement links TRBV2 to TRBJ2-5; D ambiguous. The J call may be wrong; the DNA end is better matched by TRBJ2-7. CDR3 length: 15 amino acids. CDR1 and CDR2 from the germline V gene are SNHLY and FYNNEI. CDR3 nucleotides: TGTGCCGGCAGTCCCGACCGACAAGTCTCCTACGAGCAGTACTTC. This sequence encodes CAGSPDRQVSYEQYF.

The CDR3 sequence is CSARRGGELAKNIQYF. Here the CDR3 DNA reads TGCAGTGCTAGAAGAGGAGGGGAACTAGCCAAAAACATTCAGTACTTC. The chain couples TRBV20-1 to TRBJ2-4; D is perhaps TRBD2 (6 bases). The CDR3 spans 16 residues. Trimming stripped 2 bases from V and 0 bases from J, with 14 bases between. Looked up from germline, CDR1 is DFQATT and CDR2 is SNEGSKA (reference sequence).

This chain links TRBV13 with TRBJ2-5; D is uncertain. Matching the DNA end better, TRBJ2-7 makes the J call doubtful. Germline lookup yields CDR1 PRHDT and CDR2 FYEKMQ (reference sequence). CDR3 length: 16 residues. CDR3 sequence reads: CASSLGGRLLSYEQYF. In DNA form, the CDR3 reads TGTGCCAGCAGCTTAGGAGGCCGGCTCCTCTCCTACGAGCAGTACTTC.

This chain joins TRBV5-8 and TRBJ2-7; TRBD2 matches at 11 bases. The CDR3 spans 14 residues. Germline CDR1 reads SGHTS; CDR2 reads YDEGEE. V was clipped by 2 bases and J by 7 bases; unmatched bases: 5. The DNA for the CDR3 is TGTGCCAGCAGCTTAGTAGCGGGAGGGCGGGAGCAGTACTTC. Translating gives CASSLVAGGREQYF.

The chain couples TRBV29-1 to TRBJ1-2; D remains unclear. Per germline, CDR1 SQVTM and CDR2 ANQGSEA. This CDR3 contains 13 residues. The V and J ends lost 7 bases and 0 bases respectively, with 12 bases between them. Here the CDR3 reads CSGWTRANYGYTF. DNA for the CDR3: TGCAGCGGTTGGACCCGAGCTAACTATGGCTACACCTTC.

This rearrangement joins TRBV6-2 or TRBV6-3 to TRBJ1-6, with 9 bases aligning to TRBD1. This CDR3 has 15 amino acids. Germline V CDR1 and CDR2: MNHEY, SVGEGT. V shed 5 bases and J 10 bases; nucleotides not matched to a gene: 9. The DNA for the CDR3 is TGTGCCAGCAGTAACCAGGGACAGGGAGACTCACCCCTCCACTTT. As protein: CASSNQGQGDSPLHF.

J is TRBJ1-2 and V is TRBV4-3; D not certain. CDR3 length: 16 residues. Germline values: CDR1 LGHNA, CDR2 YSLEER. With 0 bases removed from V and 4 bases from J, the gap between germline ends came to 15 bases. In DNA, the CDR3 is TGCGCCAGCAGCCAAGATCTGACAATCAAAGCCTATGGCTACACCTTC. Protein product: CASSQDLTIKAYGYTF.

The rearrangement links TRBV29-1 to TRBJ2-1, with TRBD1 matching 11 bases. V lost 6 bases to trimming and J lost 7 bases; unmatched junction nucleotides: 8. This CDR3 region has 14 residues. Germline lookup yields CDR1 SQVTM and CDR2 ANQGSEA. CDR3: CSVAGTGGVNEQFF. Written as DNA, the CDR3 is TGCAGCGTCGCCGGGACAGGGGGGGTTAATGAGCAGTTCTTC.

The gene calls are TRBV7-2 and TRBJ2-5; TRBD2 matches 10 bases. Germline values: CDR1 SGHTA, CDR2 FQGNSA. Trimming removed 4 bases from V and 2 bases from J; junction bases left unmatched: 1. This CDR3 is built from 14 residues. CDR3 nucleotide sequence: TGTGCCAGCAGCTCGACTAGCGGGCAAGAGACCCAGTACTTC. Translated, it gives CASSSTSGQETQYF.